These T cell receptor beta chains were read from a single sample in a study of T cell repertoires in cytomegalovirus infection. TCRdb reprocessed the reads via MiXCR and lists one record per CDR3 protein. The table has roughly 990,000 distinct CDR3 sequences, under 40% seen once. These receptors have no known antigen. The source material was cultured CD8+ T cells from PBMCs, sampled from culture after CMV antigen stimulation. The receptor source for this set is a human donor in good health (CMV status not recorded). Some clones in this sample may be carry-over from other donors' samples. Each CDR3 is given with its conserved first and last residue. The D gene is left open where the match is weak. Size is stated for part of the rows, as once, few or many counts, or as a class when the clone is expanded.

D gene: .
V gene: TRBV11-2
J gene: TRBJ2-3
clone size: .
CDR3 DNA: TGTGCCAGCAGCTTAGTACGGCGGGTCGGAGATACGCAGTATTTT
CDR3 protein: CASSLVRRVGDTQYF

D gene: .
V gene: TRBV6-6
J gene: TRBJ1-2
clone size: few
CDR3 DNA: TGTGCCAGCATGGAGGGGACACCGCTGAGCTACACCTTC
CDR3 protein: CASMEGTPLSYTF

D gene: .
V gene: TRBV7-9
J gene: TRBJ2-7
clone size: once
CDR3 DNA: TGTGCCAGCAGCTTAGCGTTCGGTTTAGGCGAGCAGTACTTC
CDR3 protein: CASSLAFGLGEQYF

D gene: .
V gene: TRBV5-1
J gene: TRBJ1-1
clone size: few
CDR3 DNA: TGCGCCAGCAGCTTGGCGGGCGTTACGGGCTTGAACACTGAAGCTTTCTTT
CDR3 protein: CASSLAGVTGLNTEAFF

D gene: TRBD1
V gene: TRBV5-1
J gene: TRBJ2-7
clone size: .
CDR3 DNA: TGCGCCAGCAGCTCGGGACAGGGGACAGCCTACGAGCAGTACTTC
CDR3 protein: CASSSGQGTAYEQYF

D gene: TRBD1
V gene: TRBV7-6
J gene: TRBJ2-2
clone size: few
CDR3 DNA: TGTGCCAGCAGCTTAGAGACAGGGGACACCGGGGAGCTGTTTTTT
CDR3 protein: CASSLETGDTGELFF

D gene: TRBD1
V gene: TRBV7-6
J gene: TRBJ2-2
clone size: many
CDR3 DNA: TGTGCCAGCAGCCCTAGGACAGGGGCGAACACCGGGGAGCTGTTTTTT
CDR3 protein: CASSPRTGANTGELFF

D gene: TRBD1
V gene: TRBV10-3
J gene: TRBJ2-1
clone size: .
CDR3 DNA: TGTGCCATCGGATACGGACAGGAACGTAACAATGAGCAGTTCTTC
CDR3 protein: CAIGYGQERNNEQFF

D gene: .
V gene: TRBV6-8
J gene: TRBJ2-2
clone size: few
CDR3 DNA: .
CDR3 protein: CASSSSGQAGELFF

D gene: TRBD1
V gene: TRBV12-3/TRBV12-4
J gene: TRBJ2-7
clone size: few
CDR3 DNA: TGTGCCAGCAGTTTAGCGCCATGGACAGGCTCATCCTACGAGCAGTACTTC
CDR3 protein: CASSLAPWTGSSYEQYF

D gene: TRBD1
V gene: TRBV6-1
J gene: TRBJ2-2
clone size: few
CDR3 DNA: TGTGCCAGCAGCGACCCGGGACAGGGGTACACCGGGGAGCTGTTTTTT
CDR3 protein: CASSDPGQGYTGELFF

D gene: .
V gene: TRBV27
J gene: TRBJ2-3
clone size: once
CDR3 DNA: TGTGCCAGCAGCCAAAGATTGAATACGCAGTATTTT
CDR3 protein: CASSQRLNTQYF

D gene: .
V gene: TRBV12-3/TRBV12-4
J gene: TRBJ2-2
clone size: .
CDR3 DNA: TGTGCCACCCCACGGCTAGACATGACCCACCGTGGCACCGGGGAGCTGCTTTTT
CDR3 protein: CATPRLDMTHRGTGELLF

D gene: .
V gene: TRBV2
J gene: TRBJ2-7
clone size: .
CDR3 DNA: TGTGCCAGCAGCCATCCGGAAGGTTCCTACGAGCAGTACTTC
CDR3 protein: CASSHPEGSYEQYF

D gene: .
V gene: TRBV27
J gene: TRBJ1-6
clone size: few
CDR3 DNA: TGTGCCAGCAGTTGGGAGGGCGGGCCCTGGTCACCCCTCCACTTT
CDR3 protein: CASSWEGGPWSPLHF

D gene: .
V gene: TRBV27
J gene: TRBJ1-4
clone size: few
CDR3 DNA: TGTGCCAGCAGTTTATACTTCCGACCGAATGAAAAACTGTTTTTT
CDR3 protein: CASSLYFRPNEKLFF

D gene: .
V gene: TRBV12-3/TRBV12-4
J gene: TRBJ1-4
clone size: many
CDR3 DNA: TGTGCCAGCAGCTTTACCCGGGACACCTATAATGAAAAACTGTTTTTT
CDR3 protein: CASSFTRDTYNEKLFF

D gene: TRBD1
V gene: TRBV19
J gene: TRBJ2-2
clone size: once
CDR3 DNA: TGTGCCAGTAGTATAACAGGGGCCGGCACCGGGGAGCTGTTTTTT
CDR3 protein: CASSITGAGTGELFF

D gene: .
V gene: TRBV10-3
J gene: TRBJ2-7
clone size: many
CDR3 DNA: TGTGCCATCAGTGAGGGTATGTCTTATTCCTTC
CDR3 protein: CAISEGMSYSF

D gene: .
V gene: TRBV9
J gene: TRBJ2-2
clone size: .
CDR3 DNA: TGTGCCAGCAGCTCTCGGGACACCTACACCGGGGAGCTGTTTTTT
CDR3 protein: CASSSRDTYTGELFF

D gene: TRBD2
V gene: TRBV19
J gene: TRBJ2-1
clone size: .
CDR3 DNA: TGTGCCAGTAGTATTTCTAGCGGGGGGGCCCTTGAGCAGTTCTTC
CDR3 protein: CASSISSGGALEQFF

D gene: .
V gene: TRBV2
J gene: TRBJ2-4
clone size: .
CDR3 DNA: TGTGCCAGCAGAATGGAATCCAGGGGTGTCGAAAACATTCAGTACTTC
CDR3 protein: CASRMESRGVENIQYF

D gene: .
V gene: TRBV7-6
J gene: TRBJ1-1
clone size: .
CDR3 DNA: TGTGCCAGCAGCTTAGGGGCTCACTGGGACCTAGGTGACACTGAAGCTTTCTTT
CDR3 protein: CASSLGAHWDLGDTEAFF

D gene: .
V gene: TRBV19
J gene: TRBJ2-2
clone size: few
CDR3 DNA: TGTGCCAGTAGTATCTCCCGGTTTCGGACAATTACGATCGGGGAGCTGTTTTTT
CDR3 protein: CASSISRFRTITIGELFF

D gene: .
V gene: TRBV4-1
J gene: TRBJ1-5
clone size: once
CDR3 DNA: TGCGCCAGCAGCCCTTCTTTTCTAGGGGCTCAGCCCCAGCATTTT
CDR3 protein: CASSPSFLGAQPQHF

D gene: TRBD1
V gene: TRBV7-2
J gene: TRBJ1-2
clone size: many
CDR3 DNA: TGTGCCAGCAGCTCCATCTGGACAGGGTATGGCTACACCTTC
CDR3 protein: CASSSIWTGYGYTF

D gene: .
V gene: TRBV5-1
J gene: TRBJ2-2
clone size: few
CDR3 DNA: TGCGCCAGCAGCTTAGAAACGGTGAACACCGGGGAGCTGTTTTTT
CDR3 protein: CASSLETVNTGELFF

D gene: TRBD2
V gene: TRBV7-9
J gene: TRBJ2-1
clone size: .
CDR3 DNA: TGTGCCAGCAGCTTAGCCCCCACTAGCGGGGGGGCCTACAATGAGCAGTTCTTC
CDR3 protein: CASSLAPTSGGAYNEQFF

D gene: TRBD2
V gene: TRBV6-1
J gene: TRBJ2-2
clone size: few
CDR3 DNA: TGTGCCAGCAGTGGACTAGCGGGGAACACCGGGGAGCTGTTTTTT
CDR3 protein: CASSGLAGNTGELFF

D gene: .
V gene: TRBV12-3/TRBV12-4
J gene: TRBJ1-1
clone size: .
CDR3 DNA: TGTGCCAGCAGGCAGGAACCGAACACTGAAGCTTTCTTT
CDR3 protein: CASRQEPNTEAFF

D gene: .
V gene: TRBV12-3/TRBV12-4
J gene: TRBJ2-2
clone size: .
CDR3 DNA: TGTGCCAGCAGTTTGGGGCAGGGCGTAGGGCTGTTTTTT
CDR3 protein: CASSLGQGVGLFF

D gene: .
V gene: TRBV6-1
J gene: TRBJ2-1
clone size: many
CDR3 DNA: TGTGCCAGCAGGGGACTGTACAGGGCTCCCTACAATGAGCAGTTCTTC
CDR3 protein: CASRGLYRAPYNEQFF

D gene: TRBD1
V gene: TRBV27
J gene: TRBJ1-1
clone size: few
CDR3 DNA: TGTGCCAGCACATCCCTCCAGGGGGCTAGCACTGAAGCTTTCTTT
CDR3 protein: CASTSLQGASTEAFF

D gene: TRBD1
V gene: TRBV7-8
J gene: TRBJ1-1
clone size: .
CDR3 DNA: TGTGCCAGCACCGGGGACAGGCCCCCTGAAGCTTTCTTT
CDR3 protein: CASTGDRPPEAFF

D gene: .
V gene: TRBV2
J gene: TRBJ2-7
clone size: .
CDR3 DNA: TGTGCCCTCTCGAACGGGGGGCTCCCCTACGAGCAGTACTTC
CDR3 protein: CALSNGGLPYEQYF

D gene: .
V gene: TRBV27
J gene: TRBJ1-1
clone size: few
CDR3 DNA: TGTGCCAGCAGGGGGGCAGGGACTGAAGCTTTCTTT
CDR3 protein: CASRGAGTEAFF